A single sample is the source of the 13 T cell receptor beta chains below, sequenced in a study of T-cell reconstitution after alpha-beta-depleted transplantation in children. Unique molecular identifiers were incorporated into the prepared TCRbeta library. Each CDR3 protein is one row after TCRdb ran MiXCR on the PCR reads. The table has approximately 270,000 distinct CDR3 sequences, under 30% seen once. Sequencing used PBMCs, mostly from graft donor cells, obtained 360 days after TCRalphabeta/CD19-depleted stem cell transplant. The receptors were sampled from a female patient aged 2 to 10 who had a stem cell transplant for congenital amegakaryocytic thrombocytopenia, so the T cells may come from the graft donor.

This clonotype was seen just once. The chain employs TRBV2 and TRBJ1-5; 11 bases map to TRBD1. The CDR3 extends over 13 amino acids. Looked up from germline, CDR1 is SNHLY and CDR2 is FYNNEI. Losses at the gene ends were 8 bases for V and 7 bases for J; bases not matched to a gene: 4. This CDR3 is CASRGQGAQPQHF. CDR3 nucleotides: TGTGCCAGCCGAGGACAGGGGGCCCAGCCCCAGCATTTT.

This chain links TRBV7-3 with TRBJ2-3; TRBD2 agrees at 10 bases. CDR1 is SGHTA, CDR2 FQGTGA, per germline. V was pared by 2 bases and J by 5 bases, with 7 bases of the junction left unmatched. This CDR3 is built from 16 residues. DNA for the CDR3: TGTGCCAGCAGCTTAGGAGCTAGCGGGAGAGGAGATACGCAGTATTTT. It encodes CASSLGASGRGDTQYF.

This clonotype was seen ten or more times. V and J are TRBV20-1 and TRBJ1-2, with no clear D. Trimming stripped 6 bases from V and 1 base from J, with 9 bases between. The germline CDR1 and CDR2 sequences are DFQATT and SNEGSKA (reference sequence). The CDR3 spans 12 residues. The CDR3 region is CSALSVNYGYTF. For the CDR3, the DNA is TGCAGTGCCCTCTCAGTTAACTATGGCTACACCTTC.

V and J are TRBV9 and TRBJ2-5; D is perhaps TRBD2 (6 bases). The germline V and J ends were trimmed by 1 base and 2 bases, with 12 bases remaining between them. Germline V gene lookup returns CDR1 SGDLS and CDR2 YYNGEE. The CDR3 extends over 15 amino acids. For the CDR3, the DNA is TGTGCCAGCAGCGTAAGTCGGGGGAGTCAAGAGACCCAGTACTTC. Translating gives CASSVSRGSQETQYF.

V usage is TRBV10-3 and J usage is TRBJ2-3, with D perhaps TRBD1 (6 bases). Trimming removed 7 bases from V and 4 bases from J, with 12 bases in between. Germline values: CDR1 ENHRY, CDR2 SYGVKD. The CDR3 runs to 13 residues. The CDR3 coding sequence is TGTGCCATCACTCCAGGGGTGGCAGATACGCAGTATTTT. Encoded protein: CAITPGVADTQYF.

This rearrangement joins TRBV7-6 to TRBJ2-1, with TRBD1 identical over 9 bases. Germline V gives CDR1 SGHVS, CDR2 FNYEAQ. CDR3 size: 17 residues. V trimming: 4 bases; J trimming: 0 bases; junction bases outside the gene matches: 7. CDR3 bases: TGTGCCAGCAGCTCCAGAAGGGGACAGGGCTCCTACAATGAGCAGTTCTTC. It encodes CASSSRRGQGSYNEQFF.

This clonotype has only a few counts. V and J are TRBV4-3 and TRBJ2-1; D not resolved. The germline CDR1 and CDR2 sequences are LGHNA and YSLEER. CDR3 size: 13 residues. The V end lost 1 base, the J end lost 8 bases, and 9 bases lay between the germline ends. The CDR3 is CASSQARRYEQFF. The DNA for the CDR3 is TGCGCCAGCAGCCAAGCTCGTCGGTATGAGCAGTTCTTC.

This clonotype occurred a few times. The rearrangement links TRBV25-1 to TRBJ2-2; TRBD2 matches 10 bases. The CDR3 has 15 residues. Germline loops: CDR1 MGHDK, CDR2 SYGVNS. Unmatched junction bases numbered 3, after V lost 3 bases and J lost 5 bases. The CDR3 loop reads CASSESGLATGELFF. In DNA form, the CDR3 reads TGTGCCAGCAGTGAGTCGGGACTAGCGACCGGGGAGCTGTTTTTT.

The J gene is TRBJ2-7, the V gene TRBV7-9, with D tentatively TRBD2 (5 bases). CDR1 and CDR2 (germline): SEHNR, FQNEAQ (reference sequence). V lost 1 base, J lost 6 bases, and 10 bases lay in between. This CDR3 contains 13 residues. DNA for the CDR3: TGTGCCAGCAGCTTAGTCTCCGGGGTCGAGCAGTACTTC. Protein: CASSLVSGVEQYF. Full variable domain (rest looked up from reference TRBV7-9 and TRBJ2-7): DTGVSQNPRHKITKRGQNVTFRCDPISEHNRLYWYRQTLGQGPEFLTYFQNEAQLEKSRLLSDRFSAERPKGSFSTLEIQRTEQGDSAMYLCASSLVSGVEQYFGPGTRLTVT.

This clonotype was picked up a small number of times. The chain employs TRBV6-1 and TRBJ2-2; no firm D call. This CDR3 is 15 amino acids long. V was shortened by 5 bases and J by 3 bases, with 13 bases between the two germline ends. Germline V lookup: CDR1 MNHNS, CDR2 SASEGT. The CDR3 sequence: CASSPFNGYTGELFF. The CDR3 DNA reads TGTGCCAGCAGTCCATTCAACGGTTACACCGGGGAGCTGTTTTTT.

The J gene is TRBJ2-2, the V gene TRBV6-1; tentatively, D is TRBD1 or TRBD2 (6 bases each). The CDR3 loop spans 18 amino acids. Germline-derived CDR1 and CDR2 are MNHNS and SASEGT. V was trimmed by 6 bases and J by 0 bases, leaving 20 bases between them. The CDR3 protein is CASSPAEGAGANTGELFF. The DNA of the CDR3 is TGTGCCAGCAGCCCGGCGGAGGGTGCAGGGGCGAACACCGGGGAGCTGTTTTTT.

The V gene is TRBV5-1, the J gene TRBJ2-3; TRBD1 matches 8 bases. V lost 4 bases, J lost 4 bases, and 8 bases stayed unmatched. CDR1 is SGHRS and CDR2 is YFSETQ in the germline V gene. This CDR3 has 15 residues. The CDR3 nucleotides read TGCGCCAGCAGCAGGGGACAGACAGGGGCAGATACGCAGTATTTT. Amino acid sequence: CASSRGQTGADTQYF.

The genes are TRBV29-1 and TRBJ2-3; 9 bases match TRBD2. CDR3 length: 19 residues. The V gene's germline CDR1 is SQVTM and CDR2 ANQGSEA. V lost 0 bases, J lost 3 bases, and 16 bases stayed unmatched. The CDR3 loop reads CSVEDPIAGAPFQTDTQYF. The CDR3 DNA sequence: TGCAGCGTTGAAGATCCTATAGCGGGAGCCCCATTTCAAACAGATACGCAGTATTTT.